The subject of this entry is one T cell receptor beta chain. What it binds is unknown. This entry belongs to a study of memory B cells and T cells in multiple sclerosis. CFSE-dim autoproliferating and CFSE-high non-proliferating T cells from unstimulated culture were sequenced separately. Replicate wells were pooled after more than 6 days of stimulus-free culture of 5x10^7 CFSE-labeled PBMCs. The CDR3 runs to 12 residues. Germline V gene data show CDR1 as MDHEN and CDR2 as SYDVKM. V was trimmed by 2 bases and J by 7 bases, leaving 8 bases between them. Broader study findings: Compartments had unequal clone-set sizes, affecting shared clonotype counts.

Repertoires were generated with immunoSEQ multiplex PCR, while TCRdb's copy carries only in-frame clones and drops some. The table has approximately 47,000 clones, over 75% seen once. This clonotype originated in a human donor with multiple sclerosis. Material for sequencing was PBMCs from blood kept in culture. The V and J genes are TRBV28 and TRBJ1-1, with unresolved D. The CDR3 DNA reads as TGTGCCAGCAGTTTAAGACTGGTTGAAGCTTTCTTT. Its protein is CASSLRLVEAFF. Filled out from reference TRBV28 and TRBJ1-1, the complete variable domain reads DVKVTQSSRYLVKRTGEKVFLECVQDMDHENMFWYRQDPGLGLRLIYFSYDVKMKEKGDIPEGYSVSREKKERFSLILESASTNQTSMYLCASSLRLVEAFFGQGTRLTVV.